Below are 24 T cell receptor beta chains sequenced from a single sample in a study of vaccination effects on CD4 cells after COVID-19. Some clones are missing from TCRdb's copy, which holds only in-frame ones; the method was immunoSEQ multiplex PCR. The data contain around 37,000 clones, 73% of them singletons. These receptors' antigens are unknown. Antigen-specific CD4+ T cells expanded by the ViraFEST assay with viral peptide pools were then sequenced. Upon completion of 10 to 11 days in culture, CD4+ T cells were isolated. Convalescent patients had PCR-confirmed SARS-CoV-2 infection between March and December 2020. Source: CD4+ T cells from PBMCs cultured with a peptide pool, taken before COVID-19 vaccination. These receptors came from a human donor who had a prior SARS-CoV-2 infection.

The chain uses TRBV2 and TRBJ1-1, with D possibly matching TRBD1 (6 bases). V was trimmed by 5 bases and J by 3 bases, leaving 13 bases between them. The CDR3 runs to 14 residues. CDR1 SNHLY and CDR2 FYNNEI come from the germline V gene. The CDR3 is CASSLTQGYTEAFF. CDR3 in DNA: TGTGCCAGCAGTCTTACCCAGGGGTACACTGAAGCTTTCTTT.

The V call is TRBV7-2, the J call TRBJ2-1, with 12 positions matching TRBD2. The V and J ends lost 6 bases and 6 bases, in that order; junction bases with no gene match: 9. This CDR3 contains 16 residues. Germline V gives CDR1 SGHTA, CDR2 FQGNSA. The CDR3 protein is CASRFSSGGVSNEQFF. CDR3 DNA: TGTGCCAGCAGATTCTCTAGCGGGGGGGTATCCAATGAGCAGTTCTTC.

The V and J genes are TRBV3-1 (or the pseudogene TRBV3-2) and TRBJ2-5; D unresolved. Between the trimmed V and J ends, which lost 6 bases and 5 bases, there was a span of 13 bases. The CDR3 extends over 13 amino acids. Germline-derived CDR1 and CDR2 are LGHDT and YNNKEL (reference sequence). CDR3 in DNA: TGTGCCAGCAGACAATCCCGGGCGGAGACCCAGTACTTC. It is translated as CASRQSRAETQYF.

V gene TRBV2 combines with J gene TRBJ2-7; D is perhaps TRBD2 (6 bases). V lost 5 bases to trimming and J lost 1 base, with 15 bases between them. The CDR3 totals 15 residues. Looked up from germline, CDR1 is SNHLY and CDR2 is FYNNEI. The chain's CDR3 is CASSRSGTLSYEQYF. In DNA, the CDR3 is TGTGCCAGCAGTCGGTCCGGGACTCTGTCCTACGAGCAGTACTTC.

This chain connects TRBV7-9 to TRBJ2-1; 10 bases line up with TRBD2. Germline trimming cut 5 bases from V and 5 bases from J; bases unmatched to any gene: 12. There are 17 residues in the CDR3. In germline, CDR1 is SEHNR, CDR2 FQNEAQ (reference sequence). The CDR3: CASSPTPGTSEDNEQFF. The CDR3 DNA reads TGTGCCAGCAGCCCTACCCCCGGGACTAGCGAGGACAATGAGCAGTTCTTC. The variable domain in full, completed from reference TRBV7-9 and TRBJ2-1, reads DTGVSQNPRHKITKRGQNVTFRCDPISEHNRLYWYRQTLGQGPEFLTYFQNEAQLEKSRLLSDRFSAERPKGSFSTLEIQRTEQGDSAMYLCASSPTPGTSEDNEQFFGPGTRLTVL.

V gene TRBV18 combines with J gene TRBJ2-1; the D is unclear. The CDR3 sequence is 13 residues long. The V and J ends lost 0 bases and 7 bases respectively, with 7 bases between them. Germline V CDR1 and CDR2: KGHSH, LQKENI. In nucleotides, the CDR3 is TGTGCCAGCTCACCACCGGCTACGAATGAGCAGTTCTTC. It encodes CASSPPATNEQFF.

The chain couples TRBV6-6 to TRBJ2-7; 7 bases line up with TRBD2. V gave up 0 bases and J gave up 5 bases; unmatched junction bases: 7. CDR3 size: 15 residues. The germline V gene encodes CDR1 MNHNY and CDR2 SVGAGI (reference sequence). This chain's CDR3 is CASSYSGLIPHEQYF. CDR3 bases: TGTGCCAGCAGTTACTCGGGACTAATCCCCCACGAGCAGTACTTC.

V and J are TRBV6-5 and TRBJ1-2, with D tentatively TRBD1 (5 bases). Looked up from germline, CDR1 is MNHEY and CDR2 is SVGAGI. The V gene lost 7 bases and the J gene lost 6 bases, with 15 bases spanning the gap. The CDR3 has 13 residues. This CDR3 reads CASTAQTEDGYTF. The CDR3 bases are TGTGCCAGCACCGCACAGACAGAGGATGGCTACACCTTC.

This chain connects TRBV4-3 to TRBJ1-2, with no clear D. V dropped 0 bases and J dropped 2 bases, with 10 bases sitting between them. The CDR3 sequence is 15 residues long. Germline V lookup: CDR1 LGHNA, CDR2 YSLEER. CDR3 amino acids: CASSQERLRNYGYTF. The CDR3 DNA is TGCGCCAGCAGCCAAGAAAGGCTAAGAAACTATGGCTACACCTTC.

This chain connects TRBV6-5 to TRBJ1-1, with TRBD1 matching over 7 bases. The CDR3 covers 15 residues. J was trimmed by 1 base and V by 3 bases; bases with no gene match: 5. Germline values: CDR1 MNHEY, CDR2 SVGAGI. CDR3 in amino acids: CASSYQQGPNTEAFF. Written as DNA, the CDR3 is TGTGCCAGCAGTTATCAACAGGGGCCGAACACTGAAGCTTTCTTT.

This chain connects TRBV7-2 to TRBJ2-7, with 13 bases aligning to TRBD2. The CDR3 contains 14 residues. Per the germline V gene, CDR1 is SGHTA and CDR2 is FQGNSA. Unmatched junction bases numbered 2, after V lost 5 bases and J lost 4 bases. CDR3 in amino acids: CASSRTSGGYEQYF. DNA for the CDR3: TGTGCCAGCAGCCGGACTAGCGGGGGATACGAGCAGTACTTC. Full variable domain (rest looked up from reference TRBV7-2 and TRBJ2-7): GAGVSQSPSNKVTEKGKDVELRCDPISGHTALYWYRQSLGQGLEFLIYFQGNSAPDKSGLPSDRFSAERTGGSVSTLTIQRTQQEDSAVYLCASSRTSGGYEQYFGPGTRLTVT.

The chain carries TRBV18 and TRBJ2-7, with TRBD1 matching 7 bases. Trimming cost V 5 bases and J 2 bases; bases outside gene matches: 3. CDR1 is KGHSH, CDR2 LQKENI, per germline. The CDR3 consists of 13 residues. CDR3 protein: CASSLDRTYEQYF. The CDR3 nucleotides are TGTGCCAGCTCATTGGACAGGACCTACGAGCAGTACTTC.

The chain has TRBV19 and TRBJ1-3; no firm D call. Per the germline V gene, CDR1 is LNHDA and CDR2 is SQIVND (reference sequence). The CDR3 has 14 amino acids. The V gene lost 4 bases and the J gene lost 1 base, with 8 bases spanning the gap. CDR3 region: CASSRQKSGNTIYF. CDR3 bases: TGTGCCAGTAGTAGGCAGAAGTCTGGAAACACCATATATTTT.

V is TRBV18 and J is TRBJ2-7; D is unclear. The germline V gene encodes CDR1 KGHSH and CDR2 LQKENI. The CDR3 runs to 14 residues. The V gene lost 3 bases and the J gene lost 5 bases, with 14 bases spanning the gap. The CDR3 loop reads CASSPPSFGDEQYF. CDR3 bases: TGTGCCAGCTCACCGCCATCTTTTGGCGACGAGCAGTACTTC.

The J gene is TRBJ2-3, the V gene TRBV10-3; D not resolved. From germline, CDR1 is ENHRY and CDR2 SYGVKD. The V and J ends lost 7 bases and 14 bases respectively, with 19 bases between them. This CDR3 has 12 residues. The CDR3 here is CAIMGLGPPMYF. CDR3 in DNA: TGTGCCATCATGGGTCTGGGTCCCCCCATGTATTTT.

The chain combines TRBV19 with TRBJ1-5; TRBD1 is a possible D gene (6 bases). The CDR3 is 13 amino acids. CDR1 is LNHDA and CDR2 is SQIVND in the germline V gene (reference sequence). V lost 4 bases and J lost 5, with 9 bases in between. The CDR3 loop reads CASSTDRYQPQHF. Here the CDR3 DNA reads TGTGCCAGTAGTACTGACAGGTATCAGCCCCAGCATTTT.

The chain couples TRBV18 to TRBJ2-7, with D possibly matching TRBD1 (5 bases). The ends were cut back, 5 bases at V and 4 bases at J, with 15 bases in the middle. Germline V gene lookup returns CDR1 KGHSH and CDR2 LQKENI. The CDR3 spans 14 residues. The CDR3 here is CASSDGVGRYEQYF. The CDR3 DNA is TGTGCCAGCTCAGATGGTGTGGGGCGATACGAGCAGTACTTC.

The chain links TRBV6-5 to TRBJ1-1; 9 bases are shared with TRBD1. V shed 6 bases and J 3 bases; nucleotides not matched to a gene: 5. The CDR3 has 14 amino acids. Germline V CDR1 and CDR2: MNHEY, SVGAGI. CDR3 protein: CASRRTGVYTEAFF. The CDR3, as DNA: TGTGCCAGCAGGCGGACAGGGGTCTACACTGAAGCTTTCTTT.

The chain has TRBV2 and TRBJ1-5; D possibly corresponds to TRBD1 (5 bases). CDR1 and CDR2 (germline): SNHLY, FYNNEI. Trimming took off 6 bases at V and 1 base at J, with 22 bases between the two ends. This CDR3 contains 18 residues. The chain's CDR3 is CASRPLGARAKSNQPQHF. The CDR3 DNA sequence: TGTGCCAGCAGGCCTCTAGGGGCTAGGGCAAAAAGCAATCAGCCCCAGCATTTT.

The chain employs TRBV7-9 and TRBJ2-7, with 9 bases lining up with TRBD1. Germline V gene sequence: CDR1 SEHNR, CDR2 FQNEAQ (reference sequence). The CDR3 length is 15 residues. The trim removed 5 bases at V and 7 bases at J, leaving 12 bases unmatched. The CDR3 DNA reads as TGTGCCAGCAGCCCCCTCTACAGGGGGCGTTTAGAGCAGTACTTC. Residues: CASSPLYRGRLEQYF.

DNA for the CDR3: TGTGCCAGCAGCACGGGAGAATCCTACGAGCAGTACTTC. Amino acids: CASSTGESYEQYF. The chain links TRBV9 to TRBJ2-7, with D possibly being TRBD2 (6 bases). The CDR3 has 13 amino acids. Germline CDR1 reads SGDLS; CDR2 reads YYNGEE. V lost 4 bases, J lost 1 base, and 9 bases lay in between. Using reference TRBV9 and TRBJ2-7 for the parts outside the CDR3, the full variable domain is DSGVTQTPKHLITATGQRVTLRCSPRSGDLSVYWYQQSLDQGLQFLIQYYNGEERAKGNILERFSAQQFPDLHSELNLSSLELGDSALYFCASSTGESYEQYFGPGTRLTVT.

V is TRBV6-2 or TRBV6-3 and J is TRBJ1-5, with D hard to call. Germline V gene lookup returns CDR1 MNHEY and CDR2 SVGEGT. The germline V and J ends were trimmed by 2 bases and 5 bases, with 4 bases remaining between them. The CDR3 runs 12 residues. In DNA, the CDR3 is TGTGCCAGCAGTTACAGACATCAGCCCCAGCATTTT. As protein: CASSYRHQPQHF.

The V gene is TRBV7-3, the J gene TRBJ2-3, with 10 bases aligning to TRBD2. This CDR3 region has 18 residues. Germline V gene sequence: CDR1 SGHTA, CDR2 FQGTGA. With 5 bases clipped from V and 3 bases from J, the junction kept 14 bases outside the gene matches. This CDR3 is CASSARRASGSVTDTQYF. The CDR3 DNA reads TGTGCCAGCAGCGCAAGGCGGGCTAGCGGGAGTGTAACAGATACGCAGTATTTT.

The J gene is TRBJ1-2, the V gene TRBV27, with 8 bases lining up with TRBD1. The ends lost 5 bases at V and 8 bases at J; junction bases unmatched: 19. CDR3 length: 17 amino acids. Germline values: CDR1 MNHEY, CDR2 SMNVEV (reference sequence). For the CDR3, the DNA is TGTGCCAGCAGTCGTGGGGGGCAGGGGGCAATCCCTGGAGGCTACACCTTC. Encoded protein: CASSRGGQGAIPGGYTF.